This T cell receptor (beta chain) comes out of a study of a mutant IDH1 vaccine in newly diagnosed glioma (dated by TCRdb to the early 2020s). Some background on the complete study: Across visits V03 through V10, patients got a total of eight vaccinations, given in weeks 1, 3, 5, 7, 11, 15, 19 and 23. Vaccination started 4-6 weeks after radiotherapy alone, or was given together with temozolomide cycles in the groups whose treatment included chemotherapy. Of the 30 or so patients who were treated, around 60% were male and 37.5% were female, and the mean age was roughly 40 years. Prior to enrollment, standard therapy consisting of radiotherapy alone, temozolomide alone, or radiochemotherapy with temozolomide had been administered to patients, with the combination being received by most patients. Peripheral blood was drawn at six visits: V03 (baseline), V05, V07, V10, V12 and V13. Longitudinal TCRB deep sequencing was performed for fewer than 30 treated patients wherever samples were available for exploratory analyses. The paper's findings and limits, for the study overall: Availability determined which PBMC samples were chosen for TCRB deep sequencing. Immune responses induced by the vaccine were seen in roughly 95% of patients across multiple MHC alleles. No apparent relationship was observed between pseudoprogression and alterations in the top peripheral T cell clonotypes detected by TCRB sequencing. According to the authors, sample limitations meant that analyses of patient blood samples could not be reproduced.

The CDR3 measures 15 amino acids from cysteine to phenylalanine. Only CDR3 DNA is held: 45 bases, read in frame from base 1. From V the trimming removes 3 bases and from J it removes 5 bases, while the gene matches leave 4 bases of the junction unaccounted for. Taken from the germline V gene, the CDR1 and CDR2 loops are SNHLY and FYNNEI. On this clone itself: It has no known antigen specificity. The input lacks base qualities; no much larger clone sits a single base away.

The time point label, read with the paper, signifies: week 5, during vaccination. A 20-mer mutant IDH1 peptide at 300 micrograms in Montanide made up each vaccine dose, which was injected subcutaneously together with topical imiquimod. Newly diagnosed WHO grade 3 or 4 IDH1-mutant astrocytomas showing loss of nuclear ATRX were present in the donors. The samples were drawn from NOA16, a multicentre, single-arm, open-label phase I trial in Germany that tested a mutant IDH1 peptide vaccine in humans for the first time. Genomic DNA for TCRB sequencing was isolated from EDTA blood with the DNeasy Blood and Tissue Kit. Library preparation was by the immunoSEQ multiplex PCR assay. Rearranged TCR beta chain sequences were amplified with the hsTCRB Kit following the manufacturer's protocol. Sequencing of TCRB libraries was carried out on an Illumina MiSeq. Per the source publication's procedure: Demultiplexing, trimming and gene mapping were performed with the kit vendor's proprietary platform. The table was pulled from immuneACCESS by TCRdb, which kept in-frame rearrangements only. Such tables lose some clones; where checked, under half of the loss comes from unresolved V genes, and the rest has no known cause. From that table come the V and J calls and clone size; the DNA was used to work out D and trimming. This sample holds approximately 60,000 clones; approximately 90% were observed only once. Approximately 4.2% of the sample goes to the ten largest clones.

The sequencing used PBMCs, collected from a glioma patient whose treatment included an IDH1 peptide vaccine. The clonotype comes from a woman aged 40 to 55 with glioma. The V and J segments used are TRBV2 and TRBJ2-5; 12 central nucleotides agree with TRBD1. In nucleotides, the sequence is TGTGCCAGCAGTGATGGGACAGGGGGCAGGGAGACCCAGTACTTC. It translates to CASSDGTGGRETQYF.